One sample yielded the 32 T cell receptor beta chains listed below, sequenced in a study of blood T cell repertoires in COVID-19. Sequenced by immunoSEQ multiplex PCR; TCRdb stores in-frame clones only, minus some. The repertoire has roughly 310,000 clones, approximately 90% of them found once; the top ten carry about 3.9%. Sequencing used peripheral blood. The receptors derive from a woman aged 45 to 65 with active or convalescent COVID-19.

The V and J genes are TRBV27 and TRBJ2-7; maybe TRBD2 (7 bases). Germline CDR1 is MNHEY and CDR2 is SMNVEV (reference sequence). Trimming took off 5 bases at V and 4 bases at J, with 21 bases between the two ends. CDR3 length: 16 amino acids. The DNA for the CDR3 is TGTGCCAGCAGTATAAAGGCCGGGGGGCTATTTTACGAGCAGTACTTC. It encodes CASSIKAGGLFYEQYF.

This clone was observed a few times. The CDR3 region has the DNA TGTGCCAGCAGTTTGGCCGACAGGGGTGAGCAGTACTTC. Protein sequence: CASSLADRGEQYF. The rearrangement links TRBV12-3 or TRBV12-4 to TRBJ2-7, with 8 bases fitting TRBD1. This CDR3 is 13 amino acids long. Unmatched junction bases numbered 5, after V lost 3 bases and J lost 7 bases.

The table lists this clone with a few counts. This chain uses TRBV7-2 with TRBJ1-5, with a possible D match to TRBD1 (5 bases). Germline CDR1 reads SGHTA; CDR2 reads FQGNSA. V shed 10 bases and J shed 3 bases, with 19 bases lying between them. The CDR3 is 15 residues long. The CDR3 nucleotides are TGTGCCACCGGTTTCGGGGGGTCCTACAATCAGCCCCAGCATTTT. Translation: CATGFGGSYNQPQHF.

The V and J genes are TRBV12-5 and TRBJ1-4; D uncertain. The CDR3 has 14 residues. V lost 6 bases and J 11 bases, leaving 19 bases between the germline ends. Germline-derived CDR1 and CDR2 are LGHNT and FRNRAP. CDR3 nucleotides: TGTGCTAGTGGGCCCTTAAACACCCCGAGGAAACTGTTTTTT. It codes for CASGPLNTPRKLFF.

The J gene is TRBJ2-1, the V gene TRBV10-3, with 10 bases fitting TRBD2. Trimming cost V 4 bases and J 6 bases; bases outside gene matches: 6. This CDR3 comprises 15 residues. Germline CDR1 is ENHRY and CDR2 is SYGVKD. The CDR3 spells CAISGTSGITNEQFF. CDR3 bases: TGTGCCATCAGTGGCACTAGCGGGATCACCAATGAGCAGTTCTTC.

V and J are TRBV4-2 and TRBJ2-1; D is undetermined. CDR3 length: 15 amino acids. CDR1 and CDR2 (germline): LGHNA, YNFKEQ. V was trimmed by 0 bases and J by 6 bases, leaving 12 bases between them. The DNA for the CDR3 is TGTGCCAGCAGCCAAGAGAGCGAGTCTTTCAATGAGCAGTTCTTC. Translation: CASSQESESFNEQFF.

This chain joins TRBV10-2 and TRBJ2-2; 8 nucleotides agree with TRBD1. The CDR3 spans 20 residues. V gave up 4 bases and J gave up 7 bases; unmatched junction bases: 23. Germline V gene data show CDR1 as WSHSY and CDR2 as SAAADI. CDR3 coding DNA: TGCGCCAGCAGTGCTAATTTCCTGGGACAGGCCTTGGGAGTTAGCGGGGAGCTGTTTTTT. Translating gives CASSANFLGQALGVSGELFF.

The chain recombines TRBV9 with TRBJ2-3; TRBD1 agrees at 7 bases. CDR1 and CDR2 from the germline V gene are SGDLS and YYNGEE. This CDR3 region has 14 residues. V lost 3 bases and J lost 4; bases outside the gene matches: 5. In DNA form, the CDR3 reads TGTGCCAGCAGCGCACAGGGGCGGGCAGATACGCAGTATTTT. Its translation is CASSAQGRADTQYF.

The DNA for the CDR3 is TGTGCCAGCAGCTTTGGGGGGACAGGGAGCTACGAGCAGTACTTC. This codes for CASSFGGTGSYEQYF. The rearrangement links TRBV5-4 to TRBJ2-7; 9 positions agree with TRBD1. V lost 2 bases and J lost 3; bases outside the gene matches: 6. Germline CDR1 reads SGHNT; CDR2 reads YYREEE (reference sequence). This CDR3 region has 15 residues. The whole variable domain, filled in from reference TRBV5-4 and TRBJ2-7, reads ETGVTQSPTHLIKTRGQQVTLRCSSQSGHNTVSWYQQALGQGPQFIFQYYREEENGRGNFPPRFSGLQFPNYSSELNVNALELDDSALYLCASSFGGTGSYEQYFGPGTRLTVT.

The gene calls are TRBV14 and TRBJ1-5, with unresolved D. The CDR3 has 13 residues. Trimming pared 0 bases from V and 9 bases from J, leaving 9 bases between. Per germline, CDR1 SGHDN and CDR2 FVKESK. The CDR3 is CASSQDGLAPQHF. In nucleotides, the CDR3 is TGTGCCAGCAGCCAAGACGGCCTAGCGCCCCAGCATTTT.

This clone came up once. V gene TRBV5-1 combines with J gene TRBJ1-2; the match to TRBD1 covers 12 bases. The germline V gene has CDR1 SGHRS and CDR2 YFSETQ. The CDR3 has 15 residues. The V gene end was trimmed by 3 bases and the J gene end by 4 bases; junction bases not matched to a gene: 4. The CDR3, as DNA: TGCGCCAGCAGCTGGGACAGGGGGCAAGGCTATGGCTACACCTTC. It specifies CASSWDRGQGYGYTF.

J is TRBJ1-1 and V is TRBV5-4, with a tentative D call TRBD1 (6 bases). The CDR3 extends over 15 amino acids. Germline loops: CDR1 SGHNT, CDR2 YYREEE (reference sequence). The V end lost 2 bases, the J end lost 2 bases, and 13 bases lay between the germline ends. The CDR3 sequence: CASSFSGTSNTEAFF. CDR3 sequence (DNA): TGTGCCAGCAGCTTTTCCGGGACAAGCAACACTGAAGCTTTCTTT.

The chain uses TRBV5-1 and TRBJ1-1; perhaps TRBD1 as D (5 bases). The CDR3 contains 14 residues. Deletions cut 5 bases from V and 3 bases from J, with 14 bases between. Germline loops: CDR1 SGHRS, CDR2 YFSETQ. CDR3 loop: CASSLGGLYTEAFF. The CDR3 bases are TGCGCCAGCAGTCTTGGGGGGTTGTACACTGAAGCTTTCTTT.

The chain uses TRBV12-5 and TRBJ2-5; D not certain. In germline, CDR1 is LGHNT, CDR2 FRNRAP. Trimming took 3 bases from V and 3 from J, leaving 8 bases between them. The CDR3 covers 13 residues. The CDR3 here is CASGLGSEETQYF. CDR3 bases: TGTGCTAGTGGTTTAGGCAGCGAAGAGACCCAGTACTTC.

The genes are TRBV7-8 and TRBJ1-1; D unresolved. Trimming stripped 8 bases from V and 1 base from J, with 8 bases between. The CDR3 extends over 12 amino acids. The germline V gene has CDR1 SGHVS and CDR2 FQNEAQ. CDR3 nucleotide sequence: TGTGCCAGCGTTGCGGCGAACACTGAAGCTTTCTTT. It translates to CASVAANTEAFF.

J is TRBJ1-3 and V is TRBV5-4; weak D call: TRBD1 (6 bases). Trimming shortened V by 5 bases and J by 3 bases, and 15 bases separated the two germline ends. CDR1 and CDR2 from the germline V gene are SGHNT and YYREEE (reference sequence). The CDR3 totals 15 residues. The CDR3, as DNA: TGTGCCAGCAGTCTTCGGGGGGCGAGTGGAAACACCATATATTTT. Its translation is CASSLRGASGNTIYF.

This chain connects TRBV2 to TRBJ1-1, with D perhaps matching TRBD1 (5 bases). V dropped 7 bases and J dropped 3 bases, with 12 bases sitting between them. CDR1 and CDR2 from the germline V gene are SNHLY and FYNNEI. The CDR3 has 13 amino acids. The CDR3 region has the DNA TGTGCCAGCACCTACCGGGGGGACACTGAAGCTTTCTTT. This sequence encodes CASTYRGDTEAFF.

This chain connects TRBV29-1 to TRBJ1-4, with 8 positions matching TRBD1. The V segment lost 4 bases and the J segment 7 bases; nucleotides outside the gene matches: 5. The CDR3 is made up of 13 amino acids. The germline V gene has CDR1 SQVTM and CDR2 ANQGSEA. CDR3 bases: TGCAGCGTTGGAACAGGGGGAGGTGAAAAACTGTTTTTT. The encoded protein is CSVGTGGGEKLFF.

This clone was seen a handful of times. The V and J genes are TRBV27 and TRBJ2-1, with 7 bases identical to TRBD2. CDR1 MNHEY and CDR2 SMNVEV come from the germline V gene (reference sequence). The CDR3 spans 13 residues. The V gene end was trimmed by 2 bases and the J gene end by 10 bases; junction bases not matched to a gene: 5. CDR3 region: CASSLQLAKEQFF. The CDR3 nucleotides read TGTGCCAGCAGTTTACAACTAGCGAAGGAGCAGTTCTTC.

The CDR3 DNA follows: TGTGCCAGCAGCCTGACGGTGGGGGGGTACACCGGGGAGCTGTTTTTT. Its translation is CASSLTVGGYTGELFF. The chain recombines TRBV3-1 (or the pseudogene TRBV3-2) with TRBJ2-2; 7 bases fit TRBD2. Per the germline V gene, CDR1 is LGHDT and CDR2 is YNNKEL (reference sequence). Trimming cost V 4 bases and J 3 bases; bases outside gene matches: 8. There are 16 residues in the CDR3.

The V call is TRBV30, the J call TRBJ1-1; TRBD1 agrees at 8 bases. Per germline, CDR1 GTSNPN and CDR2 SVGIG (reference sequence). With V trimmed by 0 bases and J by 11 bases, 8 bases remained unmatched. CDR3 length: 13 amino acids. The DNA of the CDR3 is TGTGCCTGGAGTGTAAGGGGACAGGTCCTTGCTTTCTTT. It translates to CAWSVRGQVLAFF.

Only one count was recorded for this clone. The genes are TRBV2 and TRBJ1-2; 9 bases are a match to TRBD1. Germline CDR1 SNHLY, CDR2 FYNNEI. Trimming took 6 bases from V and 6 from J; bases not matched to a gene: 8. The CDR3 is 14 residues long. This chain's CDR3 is CASRRTGTGNGYTF. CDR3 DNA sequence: TGTGCCAGCAGACGAACCGGGACAGGGAATGGCTACACCTTC. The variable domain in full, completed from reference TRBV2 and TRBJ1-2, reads EPEVTQTPSHQVTQMGQEVILRCVPISNHLYFYWYRQILGQKVEFLVSFYNNEISEKSEIFDDQFSVERPDGSNFTLKIRSTKLEDSAMYFCASRRTGTGNGYTFGSGTRLTVV.

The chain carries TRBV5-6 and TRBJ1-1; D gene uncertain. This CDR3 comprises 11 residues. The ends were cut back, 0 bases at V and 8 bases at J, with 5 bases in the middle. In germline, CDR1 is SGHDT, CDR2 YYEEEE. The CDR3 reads CASSLGGEAFF. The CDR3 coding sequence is TGTGCCAGCAGCTTGGGAGGAGAAGCTTTCTTT.

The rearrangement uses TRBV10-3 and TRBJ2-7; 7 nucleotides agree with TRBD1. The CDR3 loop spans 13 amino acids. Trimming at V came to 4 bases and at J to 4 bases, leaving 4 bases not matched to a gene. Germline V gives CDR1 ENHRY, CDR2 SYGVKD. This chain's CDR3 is CAISGQGVYEQYF. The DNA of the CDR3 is TGTGCCATCAGTGGACAGGGTGTATACGAGCAGTACTTC.

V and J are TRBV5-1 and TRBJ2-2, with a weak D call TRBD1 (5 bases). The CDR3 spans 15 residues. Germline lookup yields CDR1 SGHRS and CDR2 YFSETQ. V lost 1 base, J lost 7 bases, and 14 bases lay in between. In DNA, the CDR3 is TGCGCCAGCAGCTTGACCTTAACAGGAAGCGGGGAGCTGTTTTTT. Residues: CASSLTLTGSGELFF.

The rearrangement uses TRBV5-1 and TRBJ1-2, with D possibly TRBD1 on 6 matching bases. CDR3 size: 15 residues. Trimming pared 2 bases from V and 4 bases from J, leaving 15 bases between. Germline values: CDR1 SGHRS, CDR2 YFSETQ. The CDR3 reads CASSLQGGGTYGYTF. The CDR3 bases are TGCGCCAGCAGCTTACAGGGCGGGGGGACCTATGGCTACACCTTC.

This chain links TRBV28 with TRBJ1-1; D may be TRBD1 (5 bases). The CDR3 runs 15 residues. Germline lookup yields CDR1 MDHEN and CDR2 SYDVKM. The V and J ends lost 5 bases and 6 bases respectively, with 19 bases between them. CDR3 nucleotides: TGTGCCAGCAGTCCTCTCGATGATGGGGGGGCTGAAGCTTTCTTT. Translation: CASSPLDDGGAEAFF.

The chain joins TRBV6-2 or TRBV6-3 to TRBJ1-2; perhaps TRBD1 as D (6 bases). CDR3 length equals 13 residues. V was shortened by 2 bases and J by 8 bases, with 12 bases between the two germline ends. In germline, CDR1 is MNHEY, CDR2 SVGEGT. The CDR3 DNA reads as TGTGCCAGCAGTTACACAGGGCCGGGGGGCTACACCTTC. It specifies CASSYTGPGGYTF.

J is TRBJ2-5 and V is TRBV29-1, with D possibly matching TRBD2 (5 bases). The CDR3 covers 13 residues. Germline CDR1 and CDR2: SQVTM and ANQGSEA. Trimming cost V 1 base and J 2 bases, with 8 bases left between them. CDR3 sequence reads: CSVEGRGQETQYF. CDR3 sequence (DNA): TGCAGCGTTGAAGGACGGGGACAAGAGACCCAGTACTTC.

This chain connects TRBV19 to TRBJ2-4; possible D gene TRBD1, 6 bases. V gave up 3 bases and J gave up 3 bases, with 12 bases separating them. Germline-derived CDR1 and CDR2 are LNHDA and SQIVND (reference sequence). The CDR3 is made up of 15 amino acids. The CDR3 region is CASSISDSGKNIQYF. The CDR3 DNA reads TGTGCCAGTAGTATTTCGGACAGTGGCAAAAACATTCAGTACTTC.

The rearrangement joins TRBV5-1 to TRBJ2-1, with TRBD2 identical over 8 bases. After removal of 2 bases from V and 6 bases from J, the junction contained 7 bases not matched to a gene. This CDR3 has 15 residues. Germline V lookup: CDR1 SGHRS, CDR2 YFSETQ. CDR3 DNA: TGCGCCAGCAGCTTCGGGGGGGCGGGCGGCAATGAGCAGTTCTTC. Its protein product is CASSFGGAGGNEQFF.

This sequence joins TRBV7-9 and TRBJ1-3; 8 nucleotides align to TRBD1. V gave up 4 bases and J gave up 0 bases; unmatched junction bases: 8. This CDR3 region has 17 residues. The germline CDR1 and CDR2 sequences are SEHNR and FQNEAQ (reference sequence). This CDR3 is CASSSYRDRSSGNTIYF. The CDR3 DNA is TGTGCCAGCAGCTCATACCGGGACAGGTCCTCTGGAAACACCATATATTTT.